The following is a T cell receptor beta chain sequence with its context. Its specificity is unknown. The source of the sample is a study of T cell responses to AZD1222 COVID-19 vaccine. Overall study results and limits: It should be noted that donors were predominantly white British and more often female, and clonal diversity was possibly underestimated. Among vaccine-associated CD4 TCRs, coverage spanned spike, with dominance at 160-218 and 743-854.

This CDR3 contains 13 residues. Germline lookup yields CDR1 MNHNS and CDR2 SASEGT. The V and J ends lost 3 bases and 8 bases respectively, with 13 bases between them. TCRdb keeps only in-frame clones here, not all; method: immunoSEQ multiplex PCR. The sample comprises some 180,000 clones, around 94% of which are singletons, and 1% to 1.5% rests with the top ten. Material: peripheral blood, obtained on day 0 of AZD1222 vaccination. This chain links TRBV6-1 with TRBJ1-2; D not resolved. The source is an adult in good health. In DNA, the CDR3 is TGTGCCAGCAGTGATAAGACCGACCGAGGCTACACCTTC. This translates into CASSDKTDRGYTF.